These 29 T cell receptor beta chains came from one sample sequenced in a study of beta chain features in type 1 diabetes. Reverse transcription of all isolated RNA meant that expressed TCRB transcripts were sequenced. Clones were sequenced by immunoSEQ multiplex PCR, and TCRdb holds only the in-frame ones, with some missing. The data show roughly 610,000 clones, 15% seen once. The material sequenced was naive CD4+ T cells from blood. The receptors here all came from a man aged 18 to 30 in good health.

This clone occurred a few times. The CDR3 is CATKIGQGSYEQYF. Here the CDR3 DNA reads TGTGCCACCAAGATCGGACAGGGAAGCTACGAGCAGTACTTC. The V call is TRBV6-6, the J call TRBJ2-7; TRBD1 agrees at 8 bases. Germline V lookup: CDR1 MNHNY, CDR2 SVGAGI (reference sequence). Trimming at V came to 10 bases and at J to 3 bases, leaving 11 bases not matched to a gene. This CDR3 has 14 amino acids.

The sample holds a few counts of this clone. The same CDR3 arises from other DNA sequences in this sample as well. In nucleotides, the CDR3 is TGTGCCACCAGCAGATTTCCGTACGAGCAGTACTTC. It is translated as CATSRFPYEQYF. The chain couples TRBV15 to TRBJ2-7; no reliable D call. Germline V lookup: CDR1 LNHNV, CDR2 YYDKDF (reference sequence). The CDR3 has 12 residues. V lost 2 bases and J lost 4, with 6 bases in between.

This clone has only a few counts. The chain uses TRBV27 and TRBJ2-5, with 9 nucleotides matching TRBD1. This CDR3 spans 15 amino acids. Losses at the gene ends were 7 bases for V and 3 bases for J; bases not matched to a gene: 9. Germline loops: CDR1 MNHEY, CDR2 SMNVEV (reference sequence). The CDR3, as DNA: TGTGCCAGCACTGGTTATACAGGGGGCGAAGAGACCCAGTACTTC. It is translated as CASTGYTGGEETQYF.

The chain joins TRBV21-1 to TRBJ2-3; TRBD2, as called in the table, went unchecked against the DNA. TRBV21-1 is termed a pseudogene. CDR3 length: 18 residues. CDR3 sequence: CASSKDRVSGASTDTQYF. CDR3 nucleotides: TGTGCCAGCAGCAAAGATCGAGTTAGCGGTGCTAGCACAGATACGCAGTATTTT.

The J gene is TRBJ2-7, the V gene TRBV28; 10 nucleotides align to TRBD1. This CDR3 contains 12 residues. CDR1 is MDHEN and CDR2 is SYDVKM in the germline V gene. After removal of 8 bases from V and 9 bases from J, the junction contained 7 bases not matched to a gene. DNA for the CDR3: TGTGCCAGCGACAGGACAGGGGGTGGGCAGTACTTC. Translation: CASDRTGGGQYF.

This clone was seen a handful of times. The chain carries TRBV7-2 and TRBJ1-3; 9 nucleotides line up with TRBD1. J lost 2 bases, V lost 5 bases, and 7 bases had no gene match. The CDR3 runs to 16 residues. CDR1 SGHTA and CDR2 FQGNSA come from the germline V gene. CDR3 residues: CASSNSQGAAGNTIYF. In nucleotides, the CDR3 is TGTGCCAGCAGCAACTCACAGGGGGCGGCTGGAAACACCATATATTTT.

The V gene is TRBV19, the J gene TRBJ1-5; D gene ambiguous. The CDR3 is 14 residues long. In germline, CDR1 is LNHDA, CDR2 SQIVND (reference sequence). Trimming removed 1 base at V and 4 bases at J, with 8 bases between. This chain's CDR3 is CASSIAHRNQPQHF. CDR3 bases: TGTGCCAGTAGTATAGCCCACCGGAATCAGCCCCAGCATTTT.

This clone was found a few times. The chain joins TRBV7-9 to TRBJ2-7; D unresolved. The germline CDR1 and CDR2 sequences are SEHNR and FQNEAQ (reference sequence). V was pared by 6 bases and J by 0 bases, with 9 bases between. This CDR3 has 13 amino acids. The CDR3 loop reads CASSRASSYEQYF. As DNA, the CDR3 is TGTGCCAGCAGTCGCGCCAGCTCCTACGAGCAGTACTTC.

This clone came up a few times. The chain has TRBV9 and TRBJ2-5, with 8 bases that match TRBD1. V trimming: 3 bases; J trimming: 5 bases; junction bases outside the gene matches: 9. Germline CDR1 SGDLS, CDR2 YYNGEE. The CDR3 extends over 15 amino acids. In DNA form, the CDR3 reads TGTGCCAGCAGCGCGCTCAGGGGGCGCGGGGAGACCCAGTACTTC. It encodes CASSALRGRGETQYF.

This clone was counted a few times. V and J are TRBV7-9 and TRBJ2-7; D remains unclear. The CDR3 totals 12 residues. Trimming left V 8 bases short and J 0 bases short, with 8 bases between. Germline V lookup: CDR1 SEHNR, CDR2 FQNEAQ (reference sequence). The DNA of the CDR3 is TGTGCCAGCGCTCGACTCTCCTACGAGCAGTACTTC. Residues: CASARLSYEQYF.

The V gene is TRBV7-9, the J gene TRBJ1-5; 8 bases agree with TRBD1. With 3 bases clipped from V and 1 base from J, the junction kept 8 bases outside the gene matches. Germline CDR1 reads SEHNR; CDR2 reads FQNEAQ (reference sequence). The CDR3 contains 17 residues. For the CDR3, the DNA is TGTGCCAGCAGCTTGTACAGGGGGAGTATCAGCAATCAGCCCCAGCATTTT. This encodes CASSLYRGSISNQPQHF.

This clone was counted a few times. The V call is TRBV29-1, the J call TRBJ2-3; 10 bases are shared with TRBD2. This CDR3 region has 13 residues. V shed 5 bases, J shed 5 bases, and the junction held 4 bases outside the gene matches. Germline loops: CDR1 SQVTM, CDR2 ANQGSEA. CDR3 sequence: CSVTLAGVDTQYF. CDR3 bases: TGCAGCGTTACTCTAGCGGGAGTAGATACGCAGTATTTT.

This clone was recorded a few times. This chain uses TRBV2 with TRBJ1-5; 8 bases match TRBD1. J lost 3 bases, V lost 3 bases, and 4 bases had no gene match. This CDR3 contains 15 residues. CDR1 and CDR2 from the germline V gene are SNHLY and FYNNEI. DNA of the CDR3: TGTGCCAGCAGTGAGACAGGGGCCGCCAATCAGCCCCAGCATTTT. Amino acid sequence: CASSETGAANQPQHF.

This clone occurred a few times. The chain employs TRBV6-6 and TRBJ2-7; D is possibly TRBD2 (6 bases). Germline V gene data show CDR1 as MNHNY and CDR2 as SVGAGI (reference sequence). The ends were cut back, 1 base at V and 4 bases at J, with 11 bases in the middle. CDR3 length equals 14 residues. CDR3 sequence: CASSYWPEGYEQYF. In DNA, the CDR3 is TGTGCCAGCAGTTACTGGCCGGAGGGTTACGAGCAGTACTTC.

CDR3 in DNA: TGTGCCAGCAGCCAGTCTAGCGGGTCCTACAATGAGCAGTTCTTC. Its protein is CASSQSSGSYNEQFF. The chain joins TRBV7-3 to TRBJ2-1; TRBD2 agrees at 8 bases. J gave up 1 base and V 5 bases, and 4 bases lay outside the gene matches. Germline V CDR1 and CDR2: SGHTA, FQGTGA. The CDR3 is 15 residues long.

This clone was counted ten times or more. The rearrangement joins TRBV23-1 to TRBJ2-1; possibly TRBD1 for D (5 bases). TRBV23-1 is designated an ORF whose function remains uncertain. The CDR3 has 15 amino acids. Trimming left V 0 bases short and J 4 bases short, with 10 bases between. CDR3 region: CASSQSRQLYNEQFF. The DNA for the CDR3 is TGCGCCAGCAGTCAATCGAGACAGCTTTACAATGAGCAGTTCTTC.

The chain carries TRBV11-2 and TRBJ2-2, with a possible D match to TRBD1 (6 bases). V shed 1 base and J shed 6 bases, with 9 bases lying between them. The CDR3 has 14 residues. The germline CDR1 and CDR2 sequences are SGHAT and FQNNGV. CDR3 sequence (DNA): TGTGCCAGCAGCTTAGTAGGGGGACCCGGGGAGCTGTTTTTT. Residues: CASSLVGGPGELFF.

This clone occurred a few times. CDR3 amino acids: CASSSPKSYNEQFF. The DNA for the CDR3 is TGTGCCAGCAGCTCCCCCAAATCTTACAATGAGCAGTTCTTC. The chain is built from TRBV11-2 and TRBJ2-1, with D unresolved. This CDR3 contains 14 residues. V lost 4 bases to trimming and J lost 4 bases, with 11 bases between them. Germline-derived CDR1 and CDR2 are SGHAT and FQNNGV.

This clone was detected a few times. J is TRBJ2-7 and V is TRBV9; D gene unclear. CDR1 SGDLS and CDR2 YYNGEE come from the germline V gene. This CDR3 spans 14 amino acids. V lost 0 bases and J 2 bases, leaving 9 bases between the germline ends. In DNA form, the CDR3 reads TGTGCCAGCAGCGTAGGTAACAGCCCCTACGAGCAGTACTTC. Protein: CASSVGNSPYEQYF. The whole variable domain, filled in from reference TRBV9 and TRBJ2-7, reads DSGVTQTPKHLITATGQRVTLRCSPRSGDLSVYWYQQSLDQGLQFLIQYYNGEERAKGNILERFSAQQFPDLHSELNLSSLELGDSALYFCASSVGNSPYEQYFGPGTRLTVT.

As to this clone: The junction does not match germline at one end; this may be a read error. This sequence joins TRBV9 and TRBJ2-5; 9 bases map to TRBD1. The CDR3 contains 12 residues. CDR1 is SGDLS and CDR2 is YYNGEE in the germline V gene. CDR3 DNA sequence: TGTGCCAGCAGCGTGGGACAGGGACCTAAGCACTTC. Amino acid sequence: CASSVGQGPKHF.

This clone was detected only a few times. The J gene is TRBJ2-3, the V gene TRBV6-5; D is perhaps TRBD2 (5 bases). Germline lookup yields CDR1 MNHEY and CDR2 SVGAGI. Between the trimmed V and J ends, which lost 2 bases and 4 bases, there was a span of 10 bases. There are 14 residues in the CDR3. CDR3 nucleotide sequence: TGTGCCAGCAGTTACGACGGGAAAGCAGATACGCAGTATTTT. It translates to CASSYDGKADTQYF.

This clone was counted a few times. The chain couples TRBV7-2 to TRBJ1-2, with 8 bases that match TRBD1. V lost 5 bases to trimming and J lost 6 bases; unmatched junction nucleotides: 5. Germline V lookup: CDR1 SGHTA, CDR2 FQGNSA. The CDR3 runs 13 residues. The CDR3: CASSKDREHGYTF. The CDR3 DNA sequence: TGTGCCAGCAGCAAGGACAGGGAACATGGCTACACCTTC.

This rearrangement joins TRBV7-3 to TRBJ2-7, with a tentative D call TRBD2 (5 bases). The CDR3 contains 12 residues. V dropped 5 bases and J dropped 4 bases, with 9 bases sitting between them. Germline-derived CDR1 and CDR2 are SGHTA and FQGTGA. CDR3 region: CASSPEGYEQYF. The CDR3 region has the DNA TGTGCCAGCAGCCCCGAGGGTTACGAGCAGTACTTC.

This chain joins TRBV10-3 and TRBJ2-5, with 9 bases matching TRBD1. From germline, CDR1 is ENHRY and CDR2 SYGVKD. Trimming cost V 3 bases and J 4 bases; bases outside gene matches: 6. This CDR3 spans 15 amino acids. The CDR3 DNA follows: TGTGCCATCAGTGATAGGACAGGGGAAGGAGAGACCCAGTACTTC. It codes for CAISDRTGEGETQYF.

The table lists this clone with a few counts. The sample contains more than one DNA sequence encoding this CDR3. The chain uses TRBV11-1 and TRBJ2-1; D is possibly TRBD1 (6 bases). Germline CDR1 SGHAT, CDR2 FQDESV (reference sequence). The CDR3 runs to 16 residues. With 1 base removed from V and 7 bases from J, the gap between germline ends came to 17 bases. CDR3 sequence: CASSLGGRAGVNEQFF. The DNA for the CDR3 is TGTGCCAGCAGCTTAGGGGGGCGGGCAGGGGTAAATGAGCAGTTCTTC.

The V call is TRBV29-1, the J call TRBJ1-1; possible D gene TRBD1, 5 bases. Trimming took off 6 bases at V and 7 bases at J, with 12 bases between the two ends. CDR3 length: 11 amino acids. CDR1 and CDR2 from the germline V gene are SQVTM and ANQGSEA. The DNA of the CDR3 is TGCAGCGTGGTAGGACACCTTGAAGCTTTCTTT. Protein product: CSVVGHLEAFF.

The chain recombines TRBV14 with TRBJ1-1, with D tentatively TRBD1 (6 bases). V lost 3 bases and J 6 bases, leaving 11 bases between the germline ends. The CDR3 spans 13 residues. Germline CDR1 SGHDN, CDR2 FVKESK. The CDR3: CASSHRGRAEAFF. The CDR3 region has the DNA TGTGCCAGCAGCCACAGGGGTAGGGCTGAAGCTTTCTTT.

With respect to this clone: The same CDR3 also results from other DNA sequences found in this sample. CDR3 in amino acids: CSAKGGYEQYF. CDR3 DNA: TGCAGCGCCAAGGGGGGTTACGAGCAGTACTTC. This chain connects TRBV29-1 to TRBJ2-7; D may be TRBD1 or TRBD2 (6 bases each). The V end was cut by 7 bases, the J end by 4 bases, with 11 bases between. Germline CDR1 and CDR2: SQVTM and ANQGSEA. The CDR3 extends over 11 amino acids.

This clone was detected only a few times. The chain combines TRBV10-3 with TRBJ2-1, with 7 positions matching TRBD2. This CDR3 is 14 amino acids long. In germline, CDR1 is ENHRY, CDR2 SYGVKD. V lost 10 bases to trimming and J lost 7 bases; unmatched junction nucleotides: 13. The CDR3 is CATGIGGSVNEQFF. CDR3 bases: TGTGCCACGGGCATCGGCGGGAGCGTGAATGAGCAGTTCTTC.